These 9 T cell receptor beta chains came from one sample sequenced in a study of shared clonotypes between healthy human individuals. Sequencing was performed with immunoSEQ multiplex PCR; in TCRdb, only in-frame clones are kept and a portion is missing. Here the sample spans 1.4 million or so clones, 98% being singletons. Input material: naive CD4+ T cells sorted from blood. Subset denoted: CD45RA+ positively selected. The receptors come from a man under 40 in good health.

V usage is TRBV6-6 and J usage is TRBJ2-5, with D perhaps matching TRBD2 (6 bases). CDR1 MNHNY and CDR2 SVGAGI come from the germline V gene (reference sequence). The CDR3 has 13 amino acids. Trimming took 3 bases from V and 9 from J, leaving 14 bases between them. The CDR3 is CASSYRRGEPQYF. The CDR3 DNA sequence: TGTGCCAGCAGTTATCGACGCGGGGAGCCCCAGTACTTC.

On this clone itself: Other DNA sequences in the sample encode the same CDR3. The V call is TRBV7-2, the J call TRBJ2-4; 7 nucleotides line up with TRBD1. V shed 3 bases, J shed 0 bases, and the junction held 5 bases outside the gene matches. CDR1 SGHTA and CDR2 FQGNSA come from the germline V gene. The CDR3 spans 16 residues. Here the CDR3 DNA reads TGTGCCAGCAGCTTGCGACAGGGATTAGCCAAAAACATTCAGTACTTC. Its protein is CASSLRQGLAKNIQYF. Full variable domain (rest looked up from reference TRBV7-2 and TRBJ2-4): GAGVSQSPSNKVTEKGKDVELRCDPISGHTALYWYRQSLGQGLEFLIYFQGNSAPDKSGLPSDRFSAERTGGSVSTLTIQRTQQEDSAVYLCASSLRQGLAKNIQYFGAGTRLSVL.

The J gene is TRBJ2-1, the V gene TRBV19; 11 bases fit TRBD2. The CDR3 is made up of 15 amino acids. Germline lookup yields CDR1 LNHDA and CDR2 SQIVND (reference sequence). V trimming: 5 bases; J trimming: 4 bases; junction bases outside the gene matches: 4. The chain's CDR3 is CASSQRLAGYNEQFF. The CDR3 nucleotides are TGTGCCAGTAGTCAAAGACTAGCGGGGTACAATGAGCAGTTCTTC.

V gene TRBV11-2 combines with J gene TRBJ2-1; D not certain. From germline, CDR1 is SGHAT and CDR2 FQNNGV. The CDR3 is 12 residues long. V lost 6 bases, J lost 8 bases, and 11 bases lay in between. CDR3 residues: CASRRPGDEQFF. In DNA form, the CDR3 reads TGTGCCAGCAGACGACCCGGAGATGAGCAGTTCTTC.

The chain employs TRBV11-2 and TRBJ2-7; D possibly uses TRBD1 or TRBD2 (6 bases each). CDR3 length equals 14 residues. Germline CDR1 is SGHAT and CDR2 is FQNNGV. Trimming cost V 8 bases and J 6 bases, with 20 bases left between them. CDR3 nucleotides: TGTGCCAGCGGGGGGAGCACAGGGTACCGCGAGCAGTACTTC. It yields the protein CASGGSTGYREQYF.

The rearrangement links TRBV9 to TRBJ2-7, with TRBD1 matching over 8 bases. The V and J ends lost 4 bases and 3 bases, in that order; junction bases with no gene match: 9. Germline assignment: CDR1 SGDLS and CDR2 YYNGEE. The CDR3 spans 15 residues. In DNA, the CDR3 is TGTGCCAGCAGCAGAGACAGGGGCGCGCTCTACGAGCAGTACTTC. This encodes CASSRDRGALYEQYF.

This rearrangement joins TRBV11-3 to TRBJ2-1, with D uncertain. V was shortened by 1 base and J by 5 bases, with 12 bases between the two germline ends. This CDR3 contains 15 residues. Germline CDR1 is SGHNT and CDR2 is YENEEA. CDR3 DNA sequence: TGTGCCAGCAGCTTAGTAGGGAATAAAAACAATGAGCAGTTCTTC. The encoded protein is CASSLVGNKNNEQFF.

CDR3 in amino acids: CASSLRPRQGEAFF. In DNA, the CDR3 is TGCGCCAGCAGCTTGAGACCCAGACAGGGTGAAGCTTTCTTT. The V and J genes are TRBV5-1 and TRBJ1-1; 7 bases align to TRBD1. V shed 1 base, J shed 7 bases, and the junction held 7 bases outside the gene matches. This CDR3 contains 14 residues. CDR1 and CDR2 from the germline V gene are SGHRS and YFSETQ.

This clone was detected a few times. This CDR3 is also generated by other DNA sequences in the sample. The chain employs TRBV5-1 and TRBJ2-3; D remains unclear. The CDR3 is made up of 13 amino acids. Trimming removed 1 base at V and 3 bases at J, with 6 bases between. Germline V gene data show CDR1 as SGHRS and CDR2 as YFSETQ. In DNA, the CDR3 is TGCGCCAGCAGCTTGTGGGGAACAGATACGCAGTATTTT. Its protein product is CASSLWGTDTQYF.